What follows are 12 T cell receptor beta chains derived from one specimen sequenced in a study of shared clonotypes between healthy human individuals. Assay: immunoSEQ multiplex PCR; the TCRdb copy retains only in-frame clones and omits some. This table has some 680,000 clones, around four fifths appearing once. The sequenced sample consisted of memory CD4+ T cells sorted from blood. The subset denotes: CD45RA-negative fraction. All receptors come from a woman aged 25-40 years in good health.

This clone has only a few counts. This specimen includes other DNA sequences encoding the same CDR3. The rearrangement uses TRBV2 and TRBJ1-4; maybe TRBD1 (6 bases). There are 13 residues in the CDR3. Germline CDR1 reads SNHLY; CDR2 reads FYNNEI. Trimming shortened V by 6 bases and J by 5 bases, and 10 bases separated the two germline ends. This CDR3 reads CASRGQLNEKLFF. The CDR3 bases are TGTGCCAGCAGAGGACAGTTGAATGAAAAACTGTTTTTT.

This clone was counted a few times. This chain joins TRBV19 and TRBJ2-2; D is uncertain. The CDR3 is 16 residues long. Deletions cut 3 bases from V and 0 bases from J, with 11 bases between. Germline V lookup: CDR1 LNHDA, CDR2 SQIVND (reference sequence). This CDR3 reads CASSILSDANTGELFF. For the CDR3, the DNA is TGTGCCAGTAGTATTTTGAGTGATGCGAACACCGGGGAGCTGTTTTTT.

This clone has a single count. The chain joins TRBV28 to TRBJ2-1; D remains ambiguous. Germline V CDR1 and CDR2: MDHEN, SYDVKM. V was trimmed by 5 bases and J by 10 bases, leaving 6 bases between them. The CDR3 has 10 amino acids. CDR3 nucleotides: TGTGCCAGCAGTGCGGTCGAGCAGTTCTTC. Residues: CASSAVEQFF.

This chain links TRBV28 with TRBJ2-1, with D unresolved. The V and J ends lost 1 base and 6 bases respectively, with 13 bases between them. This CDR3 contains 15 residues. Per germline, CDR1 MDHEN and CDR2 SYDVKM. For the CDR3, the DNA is TGTGCCAGCAGTTTATTGTCGGCTAGGGCCAATGAGCAGTTCTTC. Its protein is CASSLLSARANEQFF.

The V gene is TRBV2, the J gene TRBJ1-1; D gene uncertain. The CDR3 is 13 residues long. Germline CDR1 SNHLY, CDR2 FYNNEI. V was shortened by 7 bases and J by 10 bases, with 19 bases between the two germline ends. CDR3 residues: CASTFSTQDRAFF. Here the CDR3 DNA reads TGTGCCAGCACCTTCTCGACCCAGGACCGAGCTTTCTTT.

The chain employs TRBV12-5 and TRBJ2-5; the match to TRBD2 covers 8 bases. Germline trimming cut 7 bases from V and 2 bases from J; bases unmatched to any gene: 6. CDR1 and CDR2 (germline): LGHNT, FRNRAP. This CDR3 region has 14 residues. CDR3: CASAPSGRQETQYF. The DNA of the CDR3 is TGTGCTAGTGCCCCTAGCGGGCGTCAAGAGACCCAGTACTTC.

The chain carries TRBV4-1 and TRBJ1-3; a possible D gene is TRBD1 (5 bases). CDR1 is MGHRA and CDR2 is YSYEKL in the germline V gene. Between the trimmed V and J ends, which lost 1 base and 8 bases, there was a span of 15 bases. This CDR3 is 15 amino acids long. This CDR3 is CASSQALTWGDTIYF. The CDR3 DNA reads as TGCGCCAGCAGCCAAGCCCTGACATGGGGGGACACCATATATTTT.

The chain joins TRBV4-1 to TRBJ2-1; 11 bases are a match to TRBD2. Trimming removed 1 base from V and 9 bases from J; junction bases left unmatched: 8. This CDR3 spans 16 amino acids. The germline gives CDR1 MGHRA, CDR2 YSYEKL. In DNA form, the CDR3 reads TGCGCCAGCAGCCAAGGAGTACTAGCGGGAGTAGGTGAGCAGTTCTTC. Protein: CASSQGVLAGVGEQFF.

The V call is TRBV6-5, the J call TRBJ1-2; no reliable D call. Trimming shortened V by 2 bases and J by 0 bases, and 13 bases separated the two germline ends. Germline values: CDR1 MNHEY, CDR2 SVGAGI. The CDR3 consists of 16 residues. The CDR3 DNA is TGTGCCAGCAGTTACAATATAGGCCGACCTAACTATGGCTACACCTTC. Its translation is CASSYNIGRPNYGYTF.

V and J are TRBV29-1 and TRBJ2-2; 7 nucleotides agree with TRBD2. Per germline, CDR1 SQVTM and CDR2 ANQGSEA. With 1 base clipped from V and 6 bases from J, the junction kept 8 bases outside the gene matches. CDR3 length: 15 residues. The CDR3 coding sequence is TGCAGCGTTGAAGGGAGCGGGGTCGGGTCCGGGGAGCTGTTTTTT. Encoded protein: CSVEGSGVGSGELFF.

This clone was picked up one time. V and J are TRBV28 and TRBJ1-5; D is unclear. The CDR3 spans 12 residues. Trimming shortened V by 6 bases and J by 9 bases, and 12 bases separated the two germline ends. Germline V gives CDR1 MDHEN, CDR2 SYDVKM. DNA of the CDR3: TGTGCCAGCAGCTACCAAGCGGGGCCCCAGCATTTT. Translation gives CASSYQAGPQHF.

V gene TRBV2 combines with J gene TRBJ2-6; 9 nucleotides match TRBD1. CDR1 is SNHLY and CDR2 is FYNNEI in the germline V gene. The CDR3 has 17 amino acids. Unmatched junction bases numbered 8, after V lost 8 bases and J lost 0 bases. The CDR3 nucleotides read TGTGCCAGCGGACGGACAGGGGATTACTCTGGGGCCAACGTCCTGACTTTC. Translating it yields CASGRTGDYSGANVLTF.